The T cell receptor (beta chain) described here comes from a study of cytotoxic CD8 clonotypes in ibrutinib-treated CLL. Study results and limitations: Baseline-level clonality went beyond age-matched healthy donors and moved in step with circulating CD8+ T-cell counts.

This table comes from immunoSEQ multiplex PCR, and its TCRdb copy is limited to in-frame clones, with some not included. The data show about 63,000 clones, 71% seen once. J gave up 4 bases and V 3 bases, and 4 bases lay outside the gene matches. The germline gives CDR1 LNHDA, CDR2 SQIVND (reference sequence). The CDR3 consists of 15 residues. A remark on this clone: The antigen is undetermined.

The chain combines TRBV19 with TRBJ2-3, with 10 nucleotides matching TRBD1. This receptor was taken from a human donor with chronic lymphocytic leukemia. This sample comprised PBMCs, obtained after 12 months of ibrutinib treatment. The CDR3 sequence: CASSIGTGVSDTQYF. The CDR3 bases are TGTGCCAGTAGTATCGGGACAGGGGTTTCAGATACGCAGTATTTT.